This TCR beta chain appears in the sequencing data of a study of tumor-infiltrating lymphocytes in glioblastoma multiforme (dated by TCRdb to the late 2010s). Regarding the research as a whole: Whether intratumoral genomic heterogeneity fosters TIL diversity was tested through joint investigation of somatic mutations, TIL diversity and immune response activity.

The CDR3 runs 16 amino acids, cysteine and phenylalanine included. Solely the CDR3 DNA is kept, with 48 bases framed from the first base. V is cut back by 5 bases and J by 6 bases, with 6 bases in the junction unmatched. CDR1 SGHAT and CDR2 FQNNGV were looked up in the germline V gene. The AllPrep DNA/RNA mini kit was used to purify genomic DNA and total RNA at the same time from each of the 10 or so tumor samples. Every RNA sample had an RNA integrity number above 6.5 and an OD 260/280 ratio above 1.9. Points the paper makes about the study in general: Because T cells carry unequal numbers of TCR transcripts, RNA-based TCR sequencing may distort clone frequencies. The authors noted that sorting T cells into functional subsets, which was not done in this study, would be a future improvement. Generalizability was limited because only one glioblastoma patient was included in the TCR and somatic mutation analysis.

A modified ARM-PCR protocol with multiple V-beta primers and a C-beta primer was used to build TCRB libraries from RNA via three nested multiplex PCR rounds. Starting from 0.5 to 0.6 ug of total RNA, TCRB-specific cDNA was synthesized using ProtoScript II Reverse Transcriptase and a C-beta primer. The description of the TCRB libraries did not include any unique molecular identifiers. In the third PCR, barcodes and adapters were added over about 23 cycles with Deep VentR (exo-) polymerase, and the 250-500 bp bands were then gel purified. An Illumina HiSeq 2500 was used to sequence the TCRB libraries with 250 bp paired-end reads. The paper's data handling went like this. The reads were cleaned with Trimmomatic, merged with FLASH and assigned V, D and J segments with MiGEC before being analyzed in VDJtools. The Shannon-Wiener diversity index, calculated using VDJtools, was used to quantify repertoire diversity. Starting from the raw public reads, TCRdb applied fastp trimming at Q25, assembled clones with MiXCR and retained in-frame beta chains. Rows are unified per CDR3 protein, each entry keeping the most common DNA and genes. None of the V and J calls come from the authors' own analysis; TCRdb made them. This sample comprises over 10,000 distinct CDR3 sequences, roughly 70% of them detected only once. The ten largest account for around 30% of the sample.

A note on this clonotype: This receptor's antigen is unknown. No quality values exist for individual bases; no much larger clone is one base distant.

The specimen was brain tumor tissue. The TCR sequence derives from a male donor with glioblastoma. The V and J segments used are TRBV11-2 and TRBJ2-3, with TRBD2 identical over 15 junction bases. The nucleotide sequence is given as TGTGCCAGCAGCCCGGGGACTAGCGGGGGGTCGGATACGCAGTATTTT. Its amino acids are CASSPGTSGGSDTQYF.